Listed here is a single T cell receptor beta chain. No antigen is known for it. TCRdb reprocessed the reads with MiXCR, giving one entry per CDR3 protein. The sample shows around 290,000 distinct CDR3 sequences, roughly 24% of them seen only once. The data were obtained in a study of T cell repertoires in cytomegalovirus infection. Study-wide context: CMV infection plus the matching HLA type was flagged by public TCR beta signatures.

V trimming: 7 bases; J trimming: 0 bases; junction bases outside the gene matches: 2. The CDR3 spans 14 residues. CDR1 and CDR2 from the germline V gene are WSHSY and SAAADI. Study-level results: The cumulative frequency of public TCR beta families identified carriers of CMV plus the relevant HLA.

The source is a human donor in good health (CMV status not recorded). Some clones in this sample may be carry-over from other donors' samples. The chain links TRBV10-2 to TRBJ1-5; 8 nucleotides align to TRBD1. The sequencing input was PBMCs. The CDR3 loop is CASKTGVSNQPQHF. DNA of the CDR3: TGCGCCAGCAAGACAGGGGTTAGCAATCAGCCCCAGCATTTT.